One and the same sample provided the 21 T cell receptor beta chains below, sequenced in a study of shared clonotypes between healthy human individuals. Assay: immunoSEQ multiplex PCR; the TCRdb copy retains only in-frame clones and omits some. The repertoire includes around 2.5 million clones, 93% of them detected once, and approximately 0.35% sits in the top ten. The sequencing input was naive CD4+ T cells from PBMCs. The subset here: CD45RA+ positively selected. The receptors shown here come from a man aged 18 to 29 in good health. Some clones in this sample may be carry-over from other donors' samples.

Concerning this clone itself: The sample contains more than one DNA sequence encoding this CDR3. The chain employs TRBV9 and TRBJ2-3, with D uncertain. The CDR3 contains 15 residues. Trimming took 0 bases from V and 0 from J, leaving 8 bases between them. Germline-derived CDR1 and CDR2 are SGDLS and YYNGEE. The CDR3 region has the DNA TGTGCCAGCAGCGTAGGTGTAGGGAGCACAGATACGCAGTATTTT. Residues: CASSVGVGSTDTQYF.

V and J are TRBV29-1 and TRBJ1-1, with D possibly matching TRBD1 (5 bases). This CDR3 is 13 amino acids long. Germline V gene data show CDR1 as SQVTM and CDR2 as ANQGSEA. Trimming removed 4 bases at V and 4 bases at J, with 13 bases between. CDR3 sequence: CSVGQGSGTEAFF. CDR3 nucleotides: TGCAGCGTTGGTCAGGGATCGGGCACTGAAGCTTTCTTT.

The V gene is TRBV7-3, the J gene TRBJ1-5, with no clear D. The ends were cut back, 5 bases at V and 7 bases at J, with 15 bases in the middle. The CDR3 extends over 14 amino acids. Germline CDR1 is SGHTA and CDR2 is FQGTGA. CDR3 region: CASSEGPLGQPQHF. CDR3 DNA: TGTGCCAGCAGCGAGGGCCCATTGGGGCAGCCCCAGCATTTT.

Remarks on this clone: Other DNA sequences within the sample encode an identical CDR3. J is TRBJ1-1 and V is TRBV9; D gene ambiguous. This CDR3 has 14 residues. V gave up 0 bases and J gave up 1 base, with 7 bases separating them. Germline V gene data show CDR1 as SGDLS and CDR2 as YYNGEE. As DNA, the CDR3 is TGTGCCAGCAGCGTAGCCGGCCAGAACACTGAAGCTTTCTTT. It translates to CASSVAGQNTEAFF. The variable domain in full, with the rest retrieved from reference TRBV9 and TRBJ1-1, is DSGVTQTPKHLITATGQRVTLRCSPRSGDLSVYWYQQSLDQGLQFLIQYYNGEERAKGNILERFSAQQFPDLHSELNLSSLELGDSALYFCASSVAGQNTEAFFGQGTRLTVV.

This clone was seen only once. This rearrangement joins TRBV11-2 to TRBJ1-2; the match to TRBD1 covers 8 bases. This CDR3 is 16 amino acids long. Germline V lookup: CDR1 SGHAT, CDR2 FQNNGV. V lost 1 base, J lost 2 bases, and 6 bases stayed unmatched. DNA of the CDR3: TGTGCCAGCAGCTTAGCTTCAGGGGGCAGGAACTATGGCTACACCTTC. It encodes CASSLASGGRNYGYTF.

V gene TRBV5-1 combines with J gene TRBJ1-5; 10 bases align to TRBD1. This CDR3 comprises 14 residues. V lost 4 bases and J lost 5; bases outside the gene matches: 3. In germline, CDR1 is SGHRS, CDR2 YFSETQ. DNA for the CDR3: TGCGCCAGCAGCACGGGACAGGGGCATCAGCCCCAGCATTTT. This sequence encodes CASSTGQGHQPQHF.

The chain carries TRBV27 and TRBJ2-5; 8 bases are a match to TRBD1. Germline lookup yields CDR1 MNHEY and CDR2 SMNVEV (reference sequence). With 4 bases clipped from V and 4 bases from J, the junction kept 2 bases outside the gene matches. This CDR3 has 13 amino acids. The CDR3 DNA is TGTGCCAGCAGTTCGACAGGGGTAGAGACCCAGTACTTC. Protein sequence: CASSSTGVETQYF.

The chain has TRBV27 and TRBJ2-7; 9 bases are shared with TRBD1. Germline trimming cut 2 bases from V and 4 bases from J; bases unmatched to any gene: 6. CDR3 length: 15 amino acids. Germline V gene lookup returns CDR1 MNHEY and CDR2 SMNVEV (reference sequence). Here the CDR3 reads CASSLMGQGRYEQYF. The CDR3 DNA is TGTGCCAGCAGTTTAATGGGACAGGGCCGATACGAGCAGTACTTC.

This clone appeared once. This chain links TRBV9 with TRBJ2-6; D is unclear. V was pared by 3 bases and J by 1 base, with 5 bases between. The CDR3 runs 14 residues. The V gene's germline CDR1 is SGDLS and CDR2 YYNGEE. CDR3: CASSEPSGANVLTF. DNA of the CDR3: TGTGCCAGCAGCGAGCCATCTGGGGCCAACGTCCTGACTTTC.

The chain employs TRBV30 and TRBJ2-1, with 7 bases that match TRBD2. The junction had 9 bases not matched to a gene; V was cut back by 4 bases and J by 6 bases. The CDR3 consists of 14 residues. In germline, CDR1 is GTSNPN, CDR2 SVGIG (reference sequence). The chain's CDR3 is CAWTRGGSINEQFF. The CDR3 region has the DNA TGTGCCTGGACCCGGGGCGGGAGTATCAATGAGCAGTTCTTC.

The chain couples TRBV28 to TRBJ2-3; D possibly corresponds to TRBD1 (6 bases). V lost 4 bases, J lost 0 bases, and 14 bases lay in between. Germline V CDR1 and CDR2: MDHEN, SYDVKM. This CDR3 is built from 16 residues. This CDR3 is CASSSISGESTDTQYF. CDR3 nucleotides: TGTGCCAGCAGTTCAATTTCAGGGGAGAGCACAGATACGCAGTATTTT.

J is TRBJ2-1 and V is TRBV4-1; 9 bases match TRBD2. This CDR3 is 16 amino acids long. Germline values: CDR1 MGHRA, CDR2 YSYEKL. Unmatched junction bases numbered 10, after V lost 5 bases and J lost 5 bases. The DNA for the CDR3 is TGCGCCAGCAGCGGGCCCCTAGCGGGATGGAACAATGAGCAGTTCTTC. It encodes CASSGPLAGWNNEQFF.

The CDR3 here is CASSLFYTSDVYEQYF. The CDR3 bases are TGTGCCAGCAGTTTATTCTACACTAGCGACGTTTACGAGCAGTACTTC. The chain carries TRBV27 and TRBJ2-7, with TRBD2 identical over 7 bases. The CDR3 has 16 residues. After removal of 1 base from V and 4 bases from J, the junction contained 10 bases not matched to a gene. Germline V CDR1 and CDR2: MNHEY, SMNVEV (reference sequence).

CDR3 sequence reads: CASSLWLSSGNTIYF. The CDR3 DNA is TGCGCCAGCAGCTTGTGGTTGAGCTCTGGAAACACCATATATTTT. The chain couples TRBV5-1 to TRBJ1-3; D is unresolved. CDR3 length: 15 residues. In germline, CDR1 is SGHRS, CDR2 YFSETQ. V was trimmed by 1 base and J by 0 bases, leaving 8 bases between them.

J is TRBJ2-3 and V is TRBV5-1, with D tentatively TRBD1 (6 bases). The CDR3 spans 16 residues. Trimming removed 0 bases at V and 3 bases at J, with 14 bases between. Germline V lookup: CDR1 SGHRS, CDR2 YFSETQ. The CDR3, as DNA: TGCGCCAGCAGCTTGGAGGACAGAAGTGGTACAGATACGCAGTATTTT. It yields the protein CASSLEDRSGTDTQYF.

This clone was observed a handful of times. V and J are TRBV9 and TRBJ1-1; D ambiguous. The CDR3 extends over 12 amino acids. The V end was cut by 5 bases, the J end by 5 bases, with 10 bases between. Germline CDR1 and CDR2: SGDLS and YYNGEE. The CDR3 DNA follows: TGTGCCAGCAGTAAAACCGGGACTGAAGCTTTCTTT. Translating gives CASSKTGTEAFF.

This chain links TRBV9 with TRBJ2-2; 11 nucleotides line up with TRBD1. The J segment lost 6 bases and the V segment lost 4 bases, leaving 8 bases of the junction unmatched. This CDR3 comprises 16 residues. In germline, CDR1 is SGDLS, CDR2 YYNGEE. For the CDR3, the DNA is TGTGCCAGCAGCCCCCGCGGACAGGGGGCAGCCGGGGAGCTGTTTTTT. This translates into CASSPRGQGAAGELFF.

The chain carries TRBV5-1 and TRBJ2-2; unclear D gene. Germline V gene sequence: CDR1 SGHRS, CDR2 YFSETQ. CDR3 length: 15 residues. V shed 6 bases and J shed 0 bases, with 12 bases lying between them. This CDR3 is CASNKNYANTGELFF. DNA for the CDR3: TGCGCCAGCAATAAAAACTACGCGAACACCGGGGAGCTGTTTTTT.

The V gene is TRBV29-1, the J gene TRBJ1-2; D gene unclear. This CDR3 has 11 amino acids. CDR1 and CDR2 (germline): SQVTM, ANQGSEA. V lost 3 bases and J 8 bases, leaving 10 bases between the germline ends. In DNA form, the CDR3 reads TGCAGCGTTGAGGGTACGACGGGCTACACCTTC. Translation: CSVEGTTGYTF.

The J gene is TRBJ2-5, the V gene TRBV10-3; 7 bases are shared with TRBD2. The V gene's germline CDR1 is ENHRY and CDR2 SYGVKD. The CDR3 has 16 residues. Germline trimming cut 10 bases from V and 5 bases from J; bases unmatched to any gene: 19. CDR3 in amino acids: CANKRDHYSAFETQYF. Here the CDR3 DNA reads TGTGCCAACAAGCGGGATCACTACAGCGCATTCGAGACCCAGTACTTC.

Of note for this clone: The same CDR3 arises from other DNA sequences in this sample as well. This chain joins TRBV9 and TRBJ2-1; 7 bases are a match to TRBD2. Germline values: CDR1 SGDLS, CDR2 YYNGEE. V shed 0 bases and J 0 bases; nucleotides not matched to a gene: 0. This CDR3 comprises 15 residues. Written as DNA, the CDR3 is TGTGCCAGCAGCGTAGCGGGAGGCTCCTACAATGAGCAGTTCTTC. Translating gives CASSVAGGSYNEQFF.